A selection of T cell receptor beta chains follows, all from one sample in a study of T cells in Graves' hyperthyroidism and ophthalmopathy. TCRdb reprocessed the multiplex PCR reads with MiXCR, giving one entry per CDR3 protein. The repertoire holds about 360,000 distinct CDR3 sequences, with less than 20% as singletons. The source material was blood. These receptor sequences come from a woman between 18 and 29 years old with Graves' hyperthyroidism that later progressed to Graves' ophthalmopathy. Each CDR3 is given with its conserved first and last residue. D genes are given only for firm matches. Not all rows give a size; the values are once, few, many and, for expanded clones, a class.

V,D,J,size,DNA,CDR3
TRBV6-1,-,TRBJ2-5,many,TGTGCCAGCATCGCATCATGGGGGATCGAGACCCAGTACTTC,CASIASWGIETQYF
TRBV14,-,TRBJ2-3,many,TGTGCCAGCAGCCAAGGTGGAAAGAAAGGCACAGATACGCAGTATTTT,CASSQGGKKGTDTQYF
TRBV30,-,TRBJ2-5,many,TGTGCCTGGAGTCCAGGACAGTTGCAAGAGACCCAGTACTTC,CAWSPGQLQETQYF
TRBV2,-,TRBJ1-3,few,TGTGCCAGCAGCCGGGCCGGGGAGGAAAACACCATATATTTT,CASSRAGEENTIYF
TRBV12-3/TRBV12-4,TRBD2,TRBJ2-3,many,TGTGCCAGCAGTTTAGGCGGGAGTGCAGATACGCAGTATTTT,CASSLGGSADTQYF
TRBV7-2,TRBD2,TRBJ2-1,-,TGTGCCAGCAGCCCGACTAGCGGGAGACGCTATGAGCAGTTCTTC,CASSPTSGRRYEQFF
TRBV28,-,TRBJ1-1,many,TGTGCCAGCAGGGGGACAACCGTCTACCTGAACACTGAAGCTTTCTTT,CASRGTTVYLNTEAFF
TRBV20-1,-,TRBJ1-5,many,TGCAGTGCTAGAGATCGGGGGGAGAGCAATCAGCCCCAGCATTTT,CSARDRGESNQPQHF
TRBV6-1,TRBD2,TRBJ2-5,many,TGTGCCAGCAGTTATGGGGGGACTAGGGGAGAGACCCAGTACTTC,CASSYGGTRGETQYF
TRBV28,-,TRBJ2-2,few,TGTGCCAGCAGTTTCCAGGGCTTCGAGGAGCTGTTTTTT,CASSFQGFEELFF
TRBV20-1,TRBD1,TRBJ2-5,many,TGCAGTGCTGACAGGGGGCGCGGAGAGACCCAGTACTTC,CSADRGRGETQYF
TRBV19,TRBD1,TRBJ1-5,many,TGTGCCAGTCGGGAAGACAGGGCTCAGCCCCAGCATTTT,CASREDRAQPQHF
TRBV7-9,-,TRBJ2-1,many,TGTGCCAGCAGCTTAATCGACTACTACAATGAGCAGTTCTTC,CASSLIDYYNEQFF
TRBV7-2,-,TRBJ2-3,many,TGTGCCAGCAGCTTAGATGGGGCGGGCACAGATACGCAGTATTTT,CASSLDGAGTDTQYF
TRBV19,TRBD1,TRBJ2-7,-,TGTGCCAGTAGTATCATACAGGGGCGCCCCGACGAGCAGTACTTC,CASSIIQGRPDEQYF
TRBV5-1,-,TRBJ2-1,-,TGCGCCAGCAGCTTGGAGCGGCTCGCTTACAATGAGCAGTTCTTC,CASSLERLAYNEQFF
TRBV25-1,-,TRBJ2-5,-,TGTGCCAGCAGTGAAAAGATGGGGGAGACCCAGTACTTC,CASSEKMGETQYF
TRBV4-3,TRBD2,TRBJ2-1,-,TGCGCCAGCAGCCAAGATTGGGCGGGGCTAGCGGGGTCCTGGTCCTACAATGAGCAGTTCTTC,CASSQDWAGLAGSWSYNEQFF
TRBV4-2,TRBD2,TRBJ2-3,many,TGTGCCAGCAGCCGACGGGAGGGCGTGACAGATACGCAGTATTTT,CASSRREGVTDTQYF
TRBV7-2,-,TRBJ2-1,-,TGTGCCAGCAGCTTTTCGTCTAGCTTCAATGAGCAGTTCTTC,CASSFSSSFNEQFF